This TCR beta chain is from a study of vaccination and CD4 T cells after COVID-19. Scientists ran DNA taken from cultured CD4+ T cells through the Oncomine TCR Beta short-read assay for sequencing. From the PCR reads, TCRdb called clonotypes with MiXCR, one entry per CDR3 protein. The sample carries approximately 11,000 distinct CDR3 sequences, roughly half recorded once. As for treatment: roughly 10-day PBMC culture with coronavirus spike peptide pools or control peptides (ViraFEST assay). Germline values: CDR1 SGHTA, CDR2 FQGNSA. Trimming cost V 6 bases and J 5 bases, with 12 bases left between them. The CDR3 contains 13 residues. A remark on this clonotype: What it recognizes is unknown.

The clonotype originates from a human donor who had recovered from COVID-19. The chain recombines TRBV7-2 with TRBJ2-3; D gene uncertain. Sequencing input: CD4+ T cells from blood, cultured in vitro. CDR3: CASRPYVEDTQYF. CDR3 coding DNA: TGTGCCAGCAGGCCCTACGTTGAAGATACGCAGTATTTT. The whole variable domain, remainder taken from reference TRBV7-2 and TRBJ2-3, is GAGVSQSPSNKVTEKGKDVELRCDPISGHTALYWYRQSLGQGLEFLIYFQGNSAPDKSGLPSDRFSAERTGGSVSTLTIQRTQQEDSAVYLCASRPYVEDTQYFGPGTRLTVL.